This T cell receptor (beta chain) was captured by sequencing in a study of regulatory T cells in long-lasting Graves disease. General study results and limits: TRBV28, TRBJ1-2 and TRBJ2-5 emerged as the favored segments in persistent disease. Few sampled subjects may have lowered accuracy.

This clonotype has only a few counts. No antigen is known for it. Libraries of TCR beta came from iRepertoire HTBI primers plus Arm-PCR of CDR3 regions. From the multiplex PCR reads, TCRdb called clonotypes with MiXCR, one entry per CDR3 protein. The sample records 350,000 to 450,000 distinct CDR3 sequences, around 16% being singletons. This CDR3 has 15 residues. The V gene's germline CDR1 is SGDLS and CDR2 YYNGEE. V lost 0 bases, J lost 4 bases, and 2 bases stayed unmatched. Time point here: newly diagnosed GD, antithyroid drugs for less than 3 months. RNA from PBMCs was the source of the TCR library. A volume of nine milliliters of peripheral blood was collected in EDTA tubes. These data are also associated with another study on T cells in Graves' hyperthyroidism and ophthalmopathy.

Sample: peripheral blood mononuclear cells (PBMCs), taken at new diagnosis, from a patient treated with antithyroid drugs. The rearrangement links TRBV9 to TRBJ2-1, with 9 bases fitting TRBD2. This receptor was identified in a woman aged 35 to 49 with Graves disease. CDR3 bases: TGTGCCAGCAGCGTAGCCCTAGCGGGATACAATGAGCAGTTCTTC. Protein sequence: CASSVALAGYNEQFF.